This T cell receptor beta chain was identified in a study of early T cells in non-severe SARS-CoV-2 infection. Across the study: Unsorted whole blood bulk RNA was sequenced, with unpaired chains.

Individual cDNA molecules were tagged with unique molecular identifiers, the study reported. One entry per CDR3 protein, called by TCRdb with MiXCR from the 5' RACE reads. Counted here are 40,000 to 50,000 distinct CDR3 sequences, roughly 5.7% occurring once; the ten biggest clones make up approximately 5.1%. There are a few counts of this clonotype. Its specificity is not known. The study's findings and limits: Missing private and CD4 specificities, VDJdb matching favored anti-spike CD8 responses.

The CDR3 covers 12 residues. CDR1 MDHEN and CDR2 SYDVKM come from the germline V gene. V dropped 6 bases and J dropped 1 base, with 6 bases sitting between them. The V and J genes are TRBV28 and TRBJ2-5; D is undetermined. This specimen was whole blood, taken at baseline. This clonotype was obtained from an adult who was a healthcare worker with PCR-confirmed SARS-CoV-2 infection or an uninfected control (not recorded which). CDR3 bases: TGTGCCAGCAGCTGGGCCCAAGAGACCCAGTACTTC. Its translation: CASSWAQETQYF.